The present T cell receptor (beta chain) was sequenced within a study of T cells in severe cutaneous drug reactions. Libraries were made by iRepertoire multiplex PCR with TCR subtype-specific primers for bulk and single-cell sequencing. TCRdb reprocessed the multiplex PCR reads; each CDR3 protein has one entry and no DNA is given. Its table records tens of thousands of distinct CDR3 sequences. The patients sequenced had a carbamazepine-induced Stevens-Johnson syndrome or toxic epidermal necrolysis reaction. The CDR3 loop spans 13 amino acids. Germline loops: CDR1 SNHLY, CDR2 FYNNEI. This clonotype is called medium-sized based on its frequency.

The rearrangement uses TRBV2 and TRBJ2-1. The TCR originated in a human donor with toxic epidermal necrolysis, a severe cutaneous drug reaction. Input material: PBMCs. The CDR3 region is CASSESPYNEQFF.